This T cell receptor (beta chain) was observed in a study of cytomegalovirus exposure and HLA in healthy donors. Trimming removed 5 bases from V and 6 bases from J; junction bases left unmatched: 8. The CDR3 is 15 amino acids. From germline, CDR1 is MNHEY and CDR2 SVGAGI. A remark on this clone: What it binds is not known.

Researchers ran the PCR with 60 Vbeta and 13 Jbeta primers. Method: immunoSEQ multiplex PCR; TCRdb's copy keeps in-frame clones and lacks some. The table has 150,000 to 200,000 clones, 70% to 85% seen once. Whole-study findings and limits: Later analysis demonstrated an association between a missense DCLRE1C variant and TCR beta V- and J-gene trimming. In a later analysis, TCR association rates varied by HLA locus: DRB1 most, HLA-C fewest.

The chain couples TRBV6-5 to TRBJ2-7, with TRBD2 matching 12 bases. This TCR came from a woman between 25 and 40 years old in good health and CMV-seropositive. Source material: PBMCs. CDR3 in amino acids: CASSPETSGSSEQYF. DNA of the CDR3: TGTGCCAGCAGTCCTGAGACTAGCGGGAGCTCCGAGCAGTACTTC.